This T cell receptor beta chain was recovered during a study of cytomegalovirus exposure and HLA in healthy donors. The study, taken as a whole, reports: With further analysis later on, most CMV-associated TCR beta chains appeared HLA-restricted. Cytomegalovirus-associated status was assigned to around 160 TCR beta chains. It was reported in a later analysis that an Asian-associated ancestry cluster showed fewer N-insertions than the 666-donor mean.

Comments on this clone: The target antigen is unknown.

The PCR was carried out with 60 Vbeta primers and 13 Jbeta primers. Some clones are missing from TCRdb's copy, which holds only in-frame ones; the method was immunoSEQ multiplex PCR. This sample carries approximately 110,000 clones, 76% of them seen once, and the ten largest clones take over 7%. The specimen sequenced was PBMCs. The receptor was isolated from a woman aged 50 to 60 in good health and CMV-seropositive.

The CDR3, as DNA: TGTGCCAGCAGCGGCAGGGGGCGCGACACCGGGGAGCTGTTTTTT. It specifies CASSGRGRDTGELFF. The chain has TRBV27 and TRBJ2-2; the match to TRBD1 covers 8 bases. Germline V gene lookup returns CDR1 MNHEY and CDR2 SMNVEV (reference sequence). The CDR3 spans 15 residues. Trimming at V came to 6 bases and at J to 3 bases, leaving 6 bases not matched to a gene.